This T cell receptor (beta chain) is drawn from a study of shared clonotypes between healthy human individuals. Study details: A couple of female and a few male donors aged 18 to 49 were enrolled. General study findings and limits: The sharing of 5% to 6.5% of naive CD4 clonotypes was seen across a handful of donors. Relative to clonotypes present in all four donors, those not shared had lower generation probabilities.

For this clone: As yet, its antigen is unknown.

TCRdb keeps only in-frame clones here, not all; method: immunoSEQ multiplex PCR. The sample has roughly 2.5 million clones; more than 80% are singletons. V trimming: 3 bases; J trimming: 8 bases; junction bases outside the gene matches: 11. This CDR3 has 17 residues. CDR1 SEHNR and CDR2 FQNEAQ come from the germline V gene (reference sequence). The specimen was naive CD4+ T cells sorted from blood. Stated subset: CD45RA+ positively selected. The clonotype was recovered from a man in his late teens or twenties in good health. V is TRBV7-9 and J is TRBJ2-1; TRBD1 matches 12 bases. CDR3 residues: CASSFFPTGQGAYEQFF. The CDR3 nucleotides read TGTGCCAGCAGCTTCTTCCCCACGGGACAGGGGGCCTATGAGCAGTTCTTC.